A selection of T cell receptor beta chains follows, all from one sample in a study of T cells in Graves' hyperthyroidism and ophthalmopathy. TCRdb processed the multiplex PCR reads anew with MiXCR; each CDR3 protein has one entry. The table lists about 720,000 distinct CDR3 sequences, around 17% of them singletons, with around 8.1% in the top ten. Sequences were obtained from blood. These receptor sequences come from a man aged 18 to 35 with Graves' hyperthyroidism. CDR3s include the opening cysteine and the closing phenylalanine or tryptophan. Each record gives: D gene, J gene, V gene, CDR3 protein. The D gene is left open where the match is weak.

-	TRBJ2-3	TRBV6-2/TRBV6-3	CASSYSALSDTQYF
-	TRBJ2-1	TRBV27	CASSENPGEQFF
TRBD1	TRBJ2-2	TRBV10-3	CAISESILRGQGGELFF
-	TRBJ1-5	TRBV13	CASSAPGVNQPQHF
-	TRBJ1-1	TRBV7-9	CASSPEASSEAFF
TRBD1	TRBJ1-4	TRBV28	CASSLRGQGDRKLFF
TRBD2	TRBJ2-1	TRBV12-3/TRBV12-4	CASSAGLAGSFNEQFF
TRBD2	TRBJ2-1	TRBV2	CASSAGLRGNEQFF
-	TRBJ2-5	TRBV25-1	CASSESRTETQYF
-	TRBJ2-5	TRBV29-1	CSVARGRVVQETQYF
-	TRBJ1-3	TRBV18	CASSRDSGNSGNTIYF
TRBD2	TRBJ2-1	TRBV20-1	CSAPDLGTSGSIDEQFF
-	TRBJ2-7	TRBV12-3/TRBV12-4	CASSSDAAYEQYF
-	TRBJ2-5	TRBV30	CAWSEDQETQYF
-	TRBJ1-2	TRBV25-1	CASSEDGYTF
-	TRBJ1-1	TRBV3-1	CATKDHTEAFF
-	TRBJ2-2	TRBV2	CASSYSGGGHTGELFF
-	TRBJ2-5	TRBV20-1	CSARLLGTQYF
-	TRBJ2-1	TRBV27	CASGFGTSNNEQFF
TRBD1	TRBJ2-1	TRBV27	CASSPQVLGQEQFF
-	TRBJ1-5	TRBV28	CASSFSPYSNQPQHF
TRBD1	TRBJ1-1	TRBV29-1	CSEQRPGGPTEAFF
-	TRBJ2-7	TRBV20-1	CGASARGDSLYEQYF
-	TRBJ2-7	TRBV27	CASSRGTEQYF
-	TRBJ2-7	TRBV20-1	CSARGLMGPSREQYF
TRBD1	TRBJ1-1	TRBV30	CAWNRGPGTEAFF
TRBD1	TRBJ1-1	TRBV20-1	CSARGTGGFTEAFF
-	TRBJ1-2	TRBV11-2	CASSSEGYGYTF
-	TRBJ1-5	TRBV6-1	CASRGGYQPQHF
-	TRBJ2-2	TRBV6-2/TRBV6-3	CASSTRDGNAGELFF
-	TRBJ2-7	TRBV30	CAWSGGVSPTYEQYF
-	TRBJ2-2	TRBV6-5	CASSYRRSGELFF
-	TRBJ2-1	TRBV19	CASSISWGTSYNEQFF
-	TRBJ2-2	TRBV30	CACTDGGELFF
TRBD1	TRBJ1-1	TRBV2	CASSSSFRDRFF
TRBD2	TRBJ2-5	TRBV20-1	CSARAPSGRLLQETQYF
TRBD1	TRBJ2-3	TRBV11-2	CASSFYRDRGSGDTQYF
TRBD1	TRBJ1-1	TRBV20-1	CSARTGGYTEAFF
TRBD2	TRBJ2-7	TRBV20-1	CSARVPAGGGEQYF
-	TRBJ1-1	TRBV7-2	CASSLSGDVYTEAFF
TRBD1	TRBJ2-6	TRBV7-6	CASSLAGIPGQGASGANVLTF
-	TRBJ2-7	TRBV20-1	CSASPPPRTTYEQYF
TRBD2	TRBJ2-2	TRBV4-1	CASSQGWTAGDTGELFF
-	TRBJ1-4	TRBV18	CASSRPGEKLFF
-	TRBJ1-1	TRBV12-5	CASGLLGTEAFF
TRBD2	TRBJ2-1	TRBV20-1	CSPLHSAGGHNEQFF
-	TRBJ2-7	TRBV27	CASSLTGTYLYEQYF
TRBD1	TRBJ2-4	TRBV2	CASRGTGRAKNIQYF
-	TRBJ1-4	TRBV20-1	CSALRDGNEKLFF
TRBD1	TRBJ2-2	TRBV9	CASSAGTGADTGELFF
-	TRBJ2-5	TRBV28	CASSPIGQGIGPETQYF
-	TRBJ2-5	TRBV29-1	CSVAGHQQETQYF
-	TRBJ2-4	TRBV20-1	CSANVRKNIQYF